The source of this TCR beta chain is a study of response to subunit inactivated influenza vaccine. This CDR3 contains 14 residues. Germline CDR1 MRHNA, CDR2 SNTAGT. Between the trimmed V and J ends, which lost 6 bases and 2 bases, there was a span of 13 bases. This clonotype appeared a few times. TCRdb ran MiXCR on the RT-PCR reads and lists one entry per CDR3 protein. The table shows over 150,000 distinct CDR3 sequences, with about 10% occurring only once. The chain has TRBV6-4 and TRBJ1-1; a possible D gene is TRBD1 (5 bases). This sequence was found in a man aged 50 to 69 who received an inactivated influenza vaccine. This sample comprised CD8+ T cells sorted from PBMCs, obtained less than 25 months after vaccination. The CDR3 here is CASSSGTANTEAFF. The CDR3 DNA follows: TGTGCCAGCAGCAGCGGGACGGCAAACACTGAAGCTTTCTTT.